Following are 21 T cell receptor beta chains from one sample sequenced in a study of T cell responses to AZD1222 COVID-19 vaccine. Using immunoSEQ multiplex PCR, the repertoire was profiled, and TCRdb retains in-frame clones only, with some absent. The sample comprises approximately 150,000 clones, roughly nine tenths of which are singletons, and under 2.5% rests with the top ten. Sample: peripheral blood, taken on day 0 of AZD1222 vaccination. The origin of the receptors is an adult in good health.

The chain uses TRBV9 and TRBJ1-2; possible D gene TRBD1, 6 bases. The V end was cut by 4 bases, the J end by 10 bases, with 17 bases between. The CDR3 covers 13 residues. The germline V gene encodes CDR1 SGDLS and CDR2 YYNGEE. CDR3 coding DNA: TGTGCCAGCAGCCCTACAGGGCGAACGGACTACACCTTC. Translating it yields CASSPTGRTDYTF.

This clone was seen only once. The gene calls are TRBV19 and TRBJ1-5; D is possibly TRBD1 (5 bases). The CDR3 consists of 15 residues. The germline gives CDR1 LNHDA, CDR2 SQIVND (reference sequence). Trimming removed 2 bases at V and 4 bases at J, with 12 bases between. The CDR3 spells CASSIRGVGNQPQHF. The CDR3 coding sequence is TGTGCCAGTAGTATACGGGGGGTTGGGAATCAGCCCCAGCATTTT.

V usage is TRBV7-8 and J usage is TRBJ2-7; 7 bases are a match to TRBD2. Per the germline V gene, CDR1 is SGHVS and CDR2 is FQNEAQ. The CDR3 contains 14 residues. The J segment lost 2 bases and the V segment lost 5 bases, leaving 6 bases of the junction unmatched. The CDR3 here is CASSRDYSTYEQYF. CDR3 nucleotides: TGTGCCAGCAGCCGGGACTATTCGACCTACGAGCAGTACTTC.

V and J are TRBV11-2 and TRBJ1-3; weak D call: TRBD1 (6 bases). CDR3 size: 16 residues. Trimming took off 5 bases at V and 4 bases at J, with 18 bases between the two ends. CDR1 SGHAT and CDR2 FQNNGV come from the germline V gene. The CDR3 is CASSPRSTGSGNTIYF. The CDR3 nucleotides read TGTGCCAGCAGCCCGAGGTCGACAGGCTCAGGAAACACCATATATTTT.

The rearrangement joins TRBV19 to TRBJ2-7, with D unclear. Germline-derived CDR1 and CDR2 are LNHDA and SQIVND (reference sequence). Trimming cost V 3 bases and J 1 base, with 7 bases left between them. The CDR3 is made up of 13 amino acids. CDR3 nucleotide sequence: TGTGCCAGTAGTATCCCTGGGTCCTACGAGCAGTACTTC. Its protein is CASSIPGSYEQYF.

This clone was seen only once. One junction end disagrees with the germline gene, perhaps due to a read error. The rearrangement links TRBV29-1 to TRBJ1-3; D gene ambiguous. Germline lookup yields CDR1 SQVTM and CDR2 ANQGSEA. The CDR3 consists of 15 residues. The CDR3 bases are TGCAGCGTTGAAGGATCAGGCCTCCCTGGGAACACCATATATTTT. It specifies CSVEGSGLPGNTIYF. Looking up the rest from reference TRBV29-1 and TRBJ1-3 gives the full variable domain: SAVISQKPSRDICQRGTSLTIQCQVDSQVTMMFWYRQQPGQSLTLIATANQGSEATYESGFVIDKFPISRPNLTFSTLTVSNMSPEDSSIYLCSVEGSGLPGNTIYFGEGSWLTVV.

The V and J genes are TRBV7-2 and TRBJ1-1, with D possibly being TRBD1 (5 bases). The CDR3 loop spans 14 amino acids. Trimming cost V 2 bases and J 3 bases, with 10 bases left between them. The germline V gene has CDR1 SGHTA and CDR2 FQGNSA. CDR3 DNA sequence: TGTGCCAGCAGCTTAAGAAGAGGGGACACTGAAGCTTTCTTT. It codes for CASSLRRGDTEAFF.

This clone was seen only once. The rearrangement joins TRBV24-1 to TRBJ1-6; D is undetermined. Germline lookup yields CDR1 KGHDR and CDR2 SFDVKD. The CDR3 is made up of 11 amino acids. Trimming left V 8 bases short and J 13 bases short, with 11 bases between. CDR3 region: CATIFQRPLHF. Written as DNA, the CDR3 is TGTGCCACCATATTTCAGCGGCCCCTCCACTTT.

This clone showed up just once. J is TRBJ2-3 and V is TRBV6-2 or TRBV6-3; D possibly corresponds to TRBD1 (5 bases). The CDR3 totals 17 residues. Germline V gives CDR1 MNHEY, CDR2 SVGEGT. Between the trimmed V and J ends, which lost 3 bases and 4 bases, there was a span of 20 bases. Written as DNA, the CDR3 is TGTGCCAGCAGTTATTTTAGCCCGGCGTCAGGGTCAGATACGCAGTATTTT. As protein: CASSYFSPASGSDTQYF.

V gene TRBV28 combines with J gene TRBJ1-2; D gene ambiguous. Germline V gene lookup returns CDR1 MDHEN and CDR2 SYDVKM. There are 13 residues in the CDR3. V was clipped by 6 bases and J by 7 bases, with 15 bases between them. In DNA form, the CDR3 reads TGTGCCAGCAGCTCCTCCGACTCTTTTGGCTACACCTTC. Translation gives CASSSSDSFGYTF.

The J gene is TRBJ1-2, the V gene TRBV5-6, with 10 nucleotides matching TRBD1. The CDR3 runs to 13 residues. The junction had 4 bases not matched to a gene; V was cut back by 4 bases and J by 7 bases. Germline lookup yields CDR1 SGHDT and CDR2 YYEEEE. CDR3 in DNA: TGTGCCAGCAGCAGGTGGACAGGGGGTGGCTACACCTTC. Amino acids: CASSRWTGGGYTF.

The chain couples TRBV9 to TRBJ1-5; D remains ambiguous. The CDR3 contains 15 residues. Germline-derived CDR1 and CDR2 are SGDLS and YYNGEE. The V end was cut by 1 base, the J end by 8 bases, with 16 bases between. The CDR3 region is CASSVFGASGEPQHF. The CDR3 bases are TGTGCCAGCAGCGTATTTGGAGCCTCTGGGGAGCCCCAGCATTTT.

The V and J genes are TRBV2 and TRBJ1-5; D is unclear. The CDR3 length is 15 residues. V was shortened by 8 bases and J by 3 bases, with 17 bases between the two germline ends. In germline, CDR1 is SNHLY, CDR2 FYNNEI. The CDR3 spells CASLFSGLTNQPQHF. CDR3 nucleotide sequence: TGTGCCAGCCTTTTCTCCGGACTGACCAATCAGCCCCAGCATTTT.

This clone is a singleton in its sample. The genes are TRBV30 and TRBJ1-5, with 7 bases that match TRBD1. Germline V gene sequence: CDR1 GTSNPN, CDR2 SVGIG (reference sequence). The length of the CDR3 is 16 residues. Losses at the gene ends were 5 bases for V and 4 bases for J; bases not matched to a gene: 14. CDR3 amino acids: CAWGNPAGGMNQPQHF. The CDR3 nucleotides are TGTGCCTGGGGGAACCCCGCAGGGGGTATGAATCAGCCCCAGCATTTT.

The genes are TRBV6-5 and TRBJ1-2, with 7 positions matching TRBD1. The CDR3 covers 14 residues. V lost 5 bases and J lost 7; bases outside the gene matches: 10. The germline V gene has CDR1 MNHEY and CDR2 SVGAGI. The CDR3 reads CASSLGTVKGGYTF. As DNA, the CDR3 is TGTGCCAGCAGTCTCGGGACAGTAAAGGGTGGCTACACCTTC.

DNA for the CDR3: TGCAGCGTTATCCGGGACAGTTACAATGAGCAGTTCTTC. Amino acid sequence: CSVIRDSYNEQFF. The V and J genes are TRBV29-1 and TRBJ2-1, with TRBD1 matching 7 bases. CDR1 SQVTM and CDR2 ANQGSEA come from the germline V gene. V shed 5 bases, J shed 4 bases, and the junction held 5 bases outside the gene matches. The CDR3 has 13 residues.

The chain joins TRBV19 to TRBJ1-4; D is undetermined. The ends were cut back, 6 bases at V and 8 bases at J, with 16 bases in the middle. Germline loops: CDR1 LNHDA, CDR2 SQIVND (reference sequence). CDR3 size: 14 residues. In DNA, the CDR3 is TGTGCCAGTAGACGAACGAGGTTGAGCGAAAAACTGTTTTTT. The encoded protein is CASRRTRLSEKLFF.

The table lists this clone with a count of one. V gene TRBV7-8 combines with J gene TRBJ1-5; 7 bases agree with TRBD1. Unmatched junction bases numbered 5, after V lost 5 bases and J lost 1 base. The CDR3 sequence is 15 residues long. In germline, CDR1 is SGHVS, CDR2 FQNEAQ. CDR3: CASSIRQGSNQPQHF. In nucleotides, the CDR3 is TGTGCCAGCAGCATAAGACAGGGAAGCAATCAGCCCCAGCATTTT.

In this sample, this clone turned up once. The chain carries TRBV19 and TRBJ1-3; D gene unclear. V dropped 4 bases and J dropped 0 bases, with 16 bases sitting between them. This CDR3 spans 17 amino acids. The germline gives CDR1 LNHDA, CDR2 SQIVND (reference sequence). The CDR3 DNA follows: TGTGCCAGTAGTACCTTAGGACTGACGAGCTCTGGAAACACCATATATTTT. Protein product: CASSTLGLTSSGNTIYF.

CDR3: CASSFYRKPGTEAFF. CDR3 in DNA: TGTGCCAGCAGCTTCTACAGGAAACCGGGCACTGAAGCTTTCTTT. The chain employs TRBV7-2 and TRBJ1-1; maybe TRBD1 (5 bases). Trimming stripped 3 bases from V and 4 bases from J, with 15 bases between. CDR1 and CDR2 from the germline V gene are SGHTA and FQGNSA. The CDR3 runs 15 residues.

The rearrangement links TRBV9 to TRBJ2-3; D is unresolved. The V end lost 4 bases, the J end lost 2 bases, and 8 bases lay between the germline ends. The CDR3 loop spans 13 amino acids. Germline V CDR1 and CDR2: SGDLS, YYNGEE. The CDR3 is CASSLFLTDTQYF. The DNA of the CDR3 is TGTGCCAGCAGCCTGTTCCTCACAGATACGCAGTATTTT.